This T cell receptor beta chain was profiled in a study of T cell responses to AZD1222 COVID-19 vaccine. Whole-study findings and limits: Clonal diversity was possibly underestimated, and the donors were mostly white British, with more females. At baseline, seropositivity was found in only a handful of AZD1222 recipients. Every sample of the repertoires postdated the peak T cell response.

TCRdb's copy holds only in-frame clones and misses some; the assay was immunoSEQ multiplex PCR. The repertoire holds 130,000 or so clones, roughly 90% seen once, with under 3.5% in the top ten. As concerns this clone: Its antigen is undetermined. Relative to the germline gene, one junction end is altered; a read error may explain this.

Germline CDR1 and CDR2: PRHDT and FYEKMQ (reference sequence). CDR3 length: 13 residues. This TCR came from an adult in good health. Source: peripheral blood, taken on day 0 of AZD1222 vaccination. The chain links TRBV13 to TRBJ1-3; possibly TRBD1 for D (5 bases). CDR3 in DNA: TGTGCCAGCAGCCTAGGGGCAGGAAACACCATATATTTT. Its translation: CASSLGAGNTIYF.